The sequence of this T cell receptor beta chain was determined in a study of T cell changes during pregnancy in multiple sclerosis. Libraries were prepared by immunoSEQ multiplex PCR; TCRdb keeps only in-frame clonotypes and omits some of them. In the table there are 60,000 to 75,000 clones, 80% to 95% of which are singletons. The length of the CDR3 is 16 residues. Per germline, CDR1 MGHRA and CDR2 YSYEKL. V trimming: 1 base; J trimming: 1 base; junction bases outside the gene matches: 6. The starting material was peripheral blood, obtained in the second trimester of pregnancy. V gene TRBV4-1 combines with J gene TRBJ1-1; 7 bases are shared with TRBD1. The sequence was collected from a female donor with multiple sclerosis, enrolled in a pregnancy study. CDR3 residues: CASSQGRGQWNTEAFF. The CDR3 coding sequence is TGCGCCAGCAGCCAAGGGAGGGGGCAATGGAACACTGAAGCTTTCTTT.